A single sample gave rise to the 27 T cell receptor beta chains below, sequenced in a study of blood T cell repertoires in COVID-19. The assay was immunoSEQ multiplex PCR, and TCRdb's table has in-frame clones only and misses some. The sample lists about 78,000 clones; 86% were seen once. Sequenced: peripheral blood. The receptor source for this set is a man over 45 with active or convalescent COVID-19.

The V and J genes are TRBV4-1 and TRBJ2-5; 8 nucleotides match TRBD2. The germline V gene has CDR1 MGHRA and CDR2 YSYEKL. This CDR3 region has 15 residues. Unmatched junction bases numbered 5, after V lost 1 base and J lost 4 bases. The CDR3 DNA sequence: TGCGCCAGCAGCCAAGGTGACCTAGCGGGAGAGACCCAGTACTTC. It is translated as CASSQGDLAGETQYF.

This chain connects TRBV10-3 to TRBJ2-3; TRBD1 matches 9 bases. The ends lost 3 bases at V and 5 bases at J; junction bases unmatched: 6. The germline V gene has CDR1 ENHRY and CDR2 SYGVKD. CDR3 size: 15 residues. The CDR3 sequence: CAISDQGTGIDTQYF. For the CDR3, the DNA is TGTGCCATCAGTGACCAAGGGACAGGGATAGATACGCAGTATTTT.

V and J are TRBV4-3 and TRBJ1-2; possible D gene TRBD1, 6 bases. Deletions cut 0 bases from V and 6 bases from J, with 11 bases between. Germline-derived CDR1 and CDR2 are LGHNA and YSLEER. The CDR3 contains 14 residues. CDR3 sequence (DNA): TGCGCCAGCAGCCAAGAAGTAAAGGGGGATGGCTACACCTTC. Residues: CASSQEVKGDGYTF.

This chain connects TRBV6-5 to TRBJ1-2, with D uncertain. Trimming cost V 8 bases and J 9 bases, with 13 bases left between them. The germline gives CDR1 MNHEY, CDR2 SVGAGI. CDR3 length: 11 residues. CDR3 coding DNA: TGTGCCAGCTCGCGCCTGGAGAGCTACACCTTC. Protein: CASSRLESYTF.

This rearrangement joins TRBV7-9 to TRBJ2-3, with a weak D call TRBD2 (6 bases). The V and J ends lost 1 base and 0 bases respectively, with 11 bases between them. The germline V gene has CDR1 SEHNR and CDR2 FQNEAQ (reference sequence). CDR3 length: 16 residues. The CDR3 here is CASSLGSRGSTDTQYF. CDR3 nucleotide sequence: TGTGCCAGCAGCTTAGGTTCGCGGGGAAGCACAGATACGCAGTATTTT. Filled out from reference TRBV7-9 and TRBJ2-3, the complete variable domain reads DTGVSQNPRHKITKRGQNVTFRCDPISEHNRLYWYRQTLGQGPEFLTYFQNEAQLEKSRLLSDRFSAERPKGSFSTLEIQRTEQGDSAMYLCASSLGSRGSTDTQYFGPGTRLTVL.

This clone was seen once. J is TRBJ2-2 and V is TRBV16; 11 bases line up with TRBD2. The CDR3 is 15 residues long. J was trimmed by 1 base and V by 6 bases; bases with no gene match: 1. From germline, CDR1 is KGHSY and CDR2 FQNENV. CDR3 nucleotides: TGTGCCAGCAGAGGACTAGCGGGGAACACCGGGGAGCTGTTTTTT. Amino acid sequence: CASRGLAGNTGELFF.

In DNA, the CDR3 is TGTGCCAGCAGGATTAAGGGGGTGAAGGATGGCTACACCTTC. Protein sequence: CASRIKGVKDGYTF. The chain recombines TRBV7-2 with TRBJ1-2; weak D call: TRBD1 (6 bases). Per the germline V gene, CDR1 is SGHTA and CDR2 is FQGNSA. The length of the CDR3 is 14 residues. Trimming left V 6 bases short and J 6 bases short, with 17 bases between.

The V call is TRBV5-8, the J call TRBJ2-2; 7 bases align to TRBD1. This CDR3 has 16 residues. The V gene's germline CDR1 is SGHTS and CDR2 YDEGEE. J lost 0 bases, V lost 4 bases, and 6 bases had no gene match. The CDR3 loop is CASSMTGMANTGELFF. The CDR3 DNA reads as TGTGCCAGCAGCATGACAGGGATGGCGAACACCGGGGAGCTGTTTTTT.

This clone was found once. The chain carries TRBV7-2 and TRBJ2-7, with 9 bases identical to TRBD1. The CDR3 spans 16 residues. With 0 bases clipped from V and 3 bases from J, the junction kept 6 bases outside the gene matches. Germline CDR1 is SGHTA and CDR2 is FQGNSA. CDR3 in amino acids: CASSLALTGGYYEQYF. DNA of the CDR3: TGTGCCAGCAGCTTAGCGCTGACAGGGGGATACTACGAGCAGTACTTC.

The chain uses TRBV6-4 and TRBJ1-2, with D unclear. The length of the CDR3 is 14 residues. Looked up from germline, CDR1 is MRHNA and CDR2 is SNTAGT. The ends were cut back, 1 base at V and 7 bases at J, with 13 bases in the middle. Written as DNA, the CDR3 is TGTGCCAGCAGTGACTACGGCAGCCGGGGTGGCTACACCTTC. Its translation: CASSDYGSRGGYTF.

The rearrangement links TRBV28 to TRBJ1-1, with D possibly matching TRBD1 (6 bases). The ends were cut back, 7 bases at V and 3 bases at J, with 12 bases in the middle. The CDR3 spans 13 residues. Per the germline V gene, CDR1 is MDHEN and CDR2 is SYDVKM. The CDR3 is CASTIQGHTEAFF. CDR3 DNA sequence: TGTGCCAGCACCATACAGGGTCACACTGAAGCTTTCTTT. The full variable domain, its missing parts supplied by reference TRBV28 and TRBJ1-1, is DVKVTQSSRYLVKRTGEKVFLECVQDMDHENMFWYRQDPGLGLRLIYFSYDVKMKEKGDIPEGYSVSREKKERFSLILESASTNQTSMYLCASTIQGHTEAFFGQGTRLTVV.

The genes are TRBV6-5 and TRBJ1-4; D is undetermined. In germline, CDR1 is MNHEY, CDR2 SVGAGI. This CDR3 has 14 amino acids. Trimming cost V 2 bases and J 3 bases, with 7 bases left between them. The CDR3 region is CASSYGQPNEKLFF. The DNA for the CDR3 is TGTGCCAGCAGTTACGGGCAGCCTAATGAAAAACTGTTTTTT.

This clone was found a few times. The chain has TRBV4-3 and TRBJ2-3; D unresolved. This CDR3 spans 15 amino acids. Germline-derived CDR1 and CDR2 are LGHNA and YSLEER. Deletions cut 4 bases from V and 0 bases from J, with 11 bases between. This chain's CDR3 is CASSPKPGSTDTQYF. The CDR3 region has the DNA TGCGCCAGCAGCCCGAAGCCCGGTAGCACAGATACGCAGTATTTT.

The chain links TRBV12-3 or TRBV12-4 to TRBJ1-1; 7 nucleotides align to TRBD1. Germline trimming cut 11 bases from V and 0 bases from J; bases unmatched to any gene: 6. The CDR3 is 13 amino acids. The CDR3 coding sequence is TGTGCCGGCCGACAGGGTATGAACACTGAAGCTTTCTTT. The encoded protein is CAGRQGMNTEAFF.

The chain joins TRBV28 to TRBJ1-3; D remains ambiguous. CDR1 and CDR2 (germline): MDHEN, SYDVKM. This CDR3 spans 14 amino acids. V was pared by 7 bases and J by 2 bases, with 12 bases between. In nucleotides, the CDR3 is TGTGCCAGCACCCCAAGGAGCGCTGGAAACACCATATATTTT. This sequence encodes CASTPRSAGNTIYF.

This chain uses TRBV3-1 (or the pseudogene TRBV3-2) with TRBJ2-2, with 12 bases identical to TRBD2. Germline-derived CDR1 and CDR2 are LGHDT and YNNKEL (reference sequence). This CDR3 has 17 residues. With V trimmed by 4 bases and J by 0 bases, 3 bases remained unmatched. The CDR3 coding sequence is TGTGCCAGCAGCCCAAGACTAGCGGGGGCGAACACCGGGGAGCTGTTTTTT. It codes for CASSPRLAGANTGELFF.

V gene TRBV3-1 (or the pseudogene TRBV3-2) combines with J gene TRBJ1-4, with no clear D. Trimming pared 2 bases from V and 5 bases from J, leaving 6 bases between. CDR1 is LGHDT and CDR2 is YNNKEL in the germline V gene (reference sequence). The CDR3 extends over 13 amino acids. CDR3 nucleotides: TGTGCCAGCAGCCAACACAGAAATGAAAAACTGTTTTTT. This encodes CASSQHRNEKLFF.

In its sample, this clone was seen a few times. CDR3 region: CASSLGQGRNTIYF. In DNA, the CDR3 is TGTGCCAGCAGCCTCGGACAGGGGAGAAACACCATATATTTT. The chain employs TRBV3-1 (or the pseudogene TRBV3-2) and TRBJ1-3, with 9 bases matching TRBD1. CDR3 length: 14 residues. Losses at the gene ends were 4 bases for V and 5 bases for J; bases not matched to a gene: 3. Germline lookup yields CDR1 LGHDT and CDR2 YNNKEL (reference sequence).

This rearrangement joins TRBV7-9 to TRBJ2-7; a possible D gene is TRBD2 (5 bases). The CDR3 totals 17 residues. Germline values: CDR1 SEHNR, CDR2 FQNEAQ (reference sequence). Trimming took 1 base from V and 3 from J, leaving 19 bases between them. The CDR3 loop is CASSLDKRGLTYYEQYV. CDR3 DNA: TGTGCCAGCAGCTTAGACAAAAGAGGACTTACCTACTACGAGCAGTACGTC.

J is TRBJ1-2 and V is TRBV15, with unresolved D. The CDR3 consists of 13 residues. From germline, CDR1 is LNHNV and CDR2 YYDKDF (reference sequence). V lost 4 bases, J lost 8 bases, and 14 bases lay in between. The CDR3 DNA follows: TGTGCCACCAGCAAGAGGGAACTAAGGGGCTACACCTTC. As protein: CATSKRELRGYTF.

V is TRBV11-2 and J is TRBJ2-3; 11 nucleotides agree with TRBD2. The junction had 7 bases not matched to a gene; V was cut back by 5 bases and J by 3 bases. The CDR3 has 16 amino acids. CDR1 and CDR2 from the germline V gene are SGHAT and FQNNGV. In nucleotides, the CDR3 is TGTGCCAGCAGCCCCCGGGCTAGCGGGGGGACAGATACGCAGTATTTT. Its translation is CASSPRASGGTDTQYF.

The genes are TRBV5-6 and TRBJ2-2; 7 positions agree with TRBD2. The V segment lost 1 base and the J segment 0 bases; nucleotides outside the gene matches: 6. The CDR3 sequence is 17 residues long. Germline CDR1 reads SGHDT; CDR2 reads YYEEEE. The DNA for the CDR3 is TGTGCCAGCAGCTTGATGCCAGCGGGAACGAACACCGGGGAGCTGTTTTTT. As protein: CASSLMPAGTNTGELFF.

V and J are TRBV27 and TRBJ2-2; D gene uncertain. Germline CDR1 reads MNHEY; CDR2 reads SMNVEV (reference sequence). The V end was cut by 3 bases, the J end by 0 bases, with 11 bases between. The CDR3 contains 16 residues. The CDR3 sequence: CASSFRVAANTGELFF. The CDR3 DNA sequence: TGTGCCAGCAGTTTCCGGGTCGCCGCGAACACCGGGGAGCTGTTTTTT.

The rearrangement links TRBV7-8 to TRBJ1-1, with D unclear. This CDR3 contains 15 residues. Trimming shortened V by 7 bases and J by 5 bases, and 20 bases separated the two germline ends. Per germline, CDR1 SGHVS and CDR2 FQNEAQ. The CDR3 DNA is TGTGCCAGCACCTATTTGGAGGGCGGAGAGACTGAAGCTTTCTTT. Translating gives CASTYLEGGETEAFF. The full variable domain, with the rest looked up from reference TRBV7-8 and TRBJ1-1, is GAGVSQSPRYKVAKRGQDVALRCDPISGHVSLFWYQQALGQGPEFLTYFQNEAQLDKSGLPSDRFFAERPEGSVSTLKIQRTQQEDSAVYLCASTYLEGGETEAFFGQGTRLTVV.

The V call is TRBV7-2, the J call TRBJ2-7; D is ambiguous. Germline V CDR1 and CDR2: SGHTA, FQGNSA. Trimming took off 6 bases at V and 0 bases at J, with 15 bases between the two ends. The CDR3 totals 15 residues. The CDR3 DNA sequence: TGTGCCAGCAGGAGTGCACGCGAGAGCTCCTACGAGCAGTACGTC. This translates into CASRSARESSYEQYV.

The CDR3 region has the DNA TGCAGTGCTAGTGTAGGGGGACCGAGCACTGAAGCTTTCTTT. Amino acids: CSASVGGPSTEAFF. The V gene is TRBV20-1, the J gene TRBJ1-1; weak D call: TRBD1 (6 bases). CDR1 is DFQATT and CDR2 is SNEGSKA in the germline V gene (reference sequence). The CDR3 length is 14 residues. V gave up 3 bases and J gave up 4 bases, with 15 bases separating them.

In DNA, the CDR3 is TGCGCCAGCAGCTTGGTCGGAACAGGGGCGGGAGATACGCAGTATTTT. Residues: CASSLVGTGAGDTQYF. This rearrangement joins TRBV5-1 to TRBJ2-3, with 7 bases identical to TRBD1. Unmatched junction bases numbered 9, after V lost 0 bases and J lost 5 bases. The CDR3 is 16 amino acids. Germline V lookup: CDR1 SGHRS, CDR2 YFSETQ.